A few counts support the clone carrying this TCR beta chain. Its specificity is not known. This entry is derived from a study of post-analysis software for immune sequencing data. Study-level information: Disease courses included relapsing-remitting, secondary progressive and progressive-relapsing multiple sclerosis.

Germline CDR1 and CDR2: MGHRA and YSYEKL. There are 21 residues in the CDR3. Trimming stripped 0 bases from V and 5 bases from J, with 30 bases between. Broader study findings: Patients used about five TRBV segments, including TRBV5-6, TRBV5-1 and TRBV20-1, more often than controls.

Unique molecular identifiers were carried by the TCR beta cDNA libraries. TCRdb reprocessed the PCR reads with MiXCR, giving one entry per CDR3 protein. The sample has roughly 400,000 distinct CDR3 sequences; roughly 40% are singletons. The chain has TRBV4-1 and TRBJ2-3; D unclear. This clonotype was obtained from a girl aged 2-10 years with multiple sclerosis. The specimen sequenced was blood. The CDR3 nucleotides read TGCGCCAGCAGCCAAGATGTGTCCACTGAGCTGGGATCCTACCTGGGAGATACGCAGTATTTT. The encoded protein is CASSQDVSTELGSYLGDTQYF.